This T cell receptor (beta chain) was sequenced during a study of cytomegalovirus exposure and HLA in healthy donors. There are 15 residues in the CDR3. The ends lost 2 bases at V and 5 bases at J; junction bases unmatched: 7. The V gene's germline CDR1 is MNHEY and CDR2 SMNVEV (reference sequence). Sequencing used immunoSEQ multiplex PCR; TCRdb keeps in-frame clones, though not all of them. The sample includes about 240,000 clones, around 85% of them seen just once. This rearrangement joins TRBV27 to TRBJ2-7; TRBD1 matches 9 bases. Sequencing was carried out using PBMCs. The TCR comes from a woman under 40 in good health and CMV-seropositive. CDR3 nucleotide sequence: TGTGCCAGCAGTTTAATAGGGACAGGGTCCGACGAGCAGTACTTC. Translation gives CASSLIGTGSDEQYF.